This TCR beta chain was obtained from a study of response to subunit inactivated influenza vaccine. Concerning this clonotype itself: Its antigen is unknown.

CDR3 size: 12 residues. Trimming removed 1 base at V and 8 bases at J, with 9 bases between. Germline V gene sequence: CDR1 DFQATT, CDR2 SNEGSKA (reference sequence). Study conclusions and caveats: A suggestion made by the authors is that each seasonal influenza vaccination recruits few new T cells.

TCRdb reanalysed the RT-PCR reads using MiXCR and keeps one entry per CDR3 protein. The sample lists over 300,000 distinct CDR3 sequences; 20% to 25% were seen once. The clonotype comes from a man between 50 and 75 years old who received an inactivated influenza vaccine. This specimen was PBMCs from blood, taken about 19 months after vaccination. V is TRBV20-1 and J is TRBJ2-1, with TRBD1 as a possible D gene (6 bases). CDR3 sequence: CSARAGEYEQFF. The CDR3 DNA sequence: TGCAGTGCTAGAGCAGGGGAGTATGAGCAGTTCTTC.